The subject of this entry is one T cell receptor beta chain. The clone's antigen remains unknown. The record has no base qualities; no much larger clone is one base away. The same CDR3 is also encoded by other DNA sequences in this sample. The protocol used for the library was the immunoSEQ multiplex PCR assay. In TCRdb, the immuneACCESS table is reduced to in-frame sequences with V and J assigned. These tables do not hold every clone; where another copy was compared, an unresolved V gene accounts for under half, and the others remain unexplained. Recorded for this sample are around 170,000 clones; roughly nine tenths of them occurred a single time. Jointly, the top ten make up 1.2% to 1.5% of the sample. These data belong to a study of control samples from healthy donors and cancer patients (TCRdb year 2020). V gives up 1 base and J gives up 8 bases, and the segment between their germline ends measures 17 bases. According to the germline V gene, CDR1 reads MDHEN and CDR2 reads SYDVKM. The CDR3 runs 16 residues from the cysteine to the phenylalanine. The read is trimmed to its CDR3 DNA, 48 bases read in frame from base 1.

This sequence uses TRBV28 and TRBJ1-4, with a tentative D gene TRBD1 over 5 matching bases. The receptor was isolated from a man aged 25-45 years in good health. The sequenced material came from blood. CDR3 sequence: CASSLSGYGRGEKLFF. The sequenced DNA is TGTGCCAGCAGTTTATCGGGGTATGGTCGGGGGGAAAAACTGTTTTTT. Full variable domain (CDR3 extended with the reference TRBV28 and TRBJ1-4 proteins): DVKVTQSSRYLVKRTGEKVFLECVQDMDHENMFWYRQDPGLGLRLIYFSYDVKMKEKGDIPEGYSVSREKKERFSLILESASTNQTSMYLCASSLSGYGRGEKLFFGSGTQLSVL.